The 16 T cell receptor beta chains listed next were all sequenced from one sample in a study of T-cell memory formation after mild COVID-19. TCRdb passed the 5' RACE reads through MiXCR, listing each CDR3 protein once. This table holds 130,000 to 150,000 distinct CDR3 sequences, about 5.5% found once. The material sequenced was PBMCs or a T cell subset sorted from them (not recorded which). These receptors were taken from an adult woman who had mild COVID-19 (a few samples of this study predate the infection). Cell type and time point are not known.

This clonotype occurred many times. The chain uses TRBV18 and TRBJ2-5; D unresolved. CDR3 length equals 10 residues. V shed 6 bases and J shed 5 bases, with 4 bases lying between them. CDR1 is KGHSH, CDR2 LQKENI, per germline. CDR3 sequence: CASSAETQYF. The CDR3 coding sequence is TGTGCCAGCTCCGCCGAGACCCAGTACTTC.

In its sample, this clonotype was seen many times. This rearrangement joins TRBV4-1 to TRBJ1-1; no reliable D call. V was cut by 6 bases and J by 0 bases, with 23 bases left in between. CDR1 is MGHRA and CDR2 is YSYEKL in the germline V gene. This CDR3 spans 18 amino acids. The CDR3 nucleotides are TGCGCCAGCAGAAGGGTAGGCCTCCCCAATTATTTGAACACTGAAGCTTTCTTT. Amino acids: CASRRVGLPNYLNTEAFF.

V usage is TRBV7-9 and J usage is TRBJ1-4, with D hard to call. The CDR3 contains 15 residues. The V end was cut by 5 bases, the J end by 7 bases, with 17 bases between. Germline V gives CDR1 SEHNR, CDR2 FQNEAQ (reference sequence). CDR3: CASSEAGFIGEKLFF. In DNA, the CDR3 is TGTGCCAGCAGCGAGGCGGGATTCATAGGTGAAAAACTGTTTTTT.

The CDR3 coding sequence is TGCGCCAGCAGCTTGGCTGGGACTAGCGGGGGCGAGACCCAGTACTTC. Protein: CASSLAGTSGGETQYF. The chain combines TRBV5-1 with TRBJ2-5; 14 bases match TRBD2. CDR1 SGHRS and CDR2 YFSETQ come from the germline V gene. The CDR3 contains 16 residues. Trimming at V came to 0 bases and at J to 5 bases, leaving 3 bases not matched to a gene.

This clonotype was recorded a few times. The chain carries TRBV5-1 and TRBJ1-2, with TRBD1 matching 8 bases. Germline loops: CDR1 SGHRS, CDR2 YFSETQ. Unmatched junction bases numbered 9, after V lost 4 bases and J lost 7 bases. This CDR3 contains 14 residues. The CDR3 DNA is TGCGCCAGCAGCACCTTCCAGGGGGCGCGTGGCTACACCTTC. This gives the protein CASSTFQGARGYTF.

This clonotype was seen a handful of times. The chain couples TRBV9 to TRBJ2-3; possible D gene TRBD2, 6 bases. Germline V gene data show CDR1 as SGDLS and CDR2 as YYNGEE. The CDR3 runs to 15 residues. V lost 0 bases and J lost 2, with 10 bases in between. CDR3 in amino acids: CASSVVGTPTDTQYF. Here the CDR3 DNA reads TGTGCCAGCAGCGTAGTCGGGACTCCCACAGATACGCAGTATTTT. The full variable domain, its missing parts supplied by reference TRBV9 and TRBJ2-3, is DSGVTQTPKHLITATGQRVTLRCSPRSGDLSVYWYQQSLDQGLQFLIQYYNGEERAKGNILERFSAQQFPDLHSELNLSSLELGDSALYFCASSVVGTPTDTQYFGPGTRLTVL.

Many counts were recorded for this clonotype. This chain links TRBV4-3 with TRBJ2-6, with a possible D match to TRBD1 (5 bases). Germline V lookup: CDR1 LGHNA, CDR2 YSLEER. Trimming removed 0 bases from V and 2 bases from J, with 11 bases in between. There are 17 residues in the CDR3. The CDR3 here is CASSQDTGATGANVLTF. The CDR3 region has the DNA TGCGCCAGCAGCCAAGACACAGGCGCTACTGGGGCCAACGTCCTGACTTTC.

This clonotype was found many times. The gene calls are TRBV12-3 or TRBV12-4 and TRBJ1-1; D may be TRBD1 (5 bases). Trimming removed 3 bases from V and 6 bases from J, with 11 bases in between. The length of the CDR3 is 13 residues. CDR3 nucleotide sequence: TGTGCCAGCAGTTTGGGGCAAGGGGCTGAAGCTTTCTTT. Its protein is CASSLGQGAEAFF.

There are many counts of this clonotype. This rearrangement joins TRBV7-2 to TRBJ1-6, with D uncertain. V was shortened by 1 base and J by 5 bases, with 9 bases between the two germline ends. There are 15 residues in the CDR3. Germline-derived CDR1 and CDR2 are SGHTA and FQGNSA. The CDR3 region has the DNA TGTGCCAGCAGCTTAGTAAAGGCGAATAATTCACCCCTCCACTTT. It encodes CASSLVKANNSPLHF.

V and J are TRBV24-1 and TRBJ2-1; D unresolved. Trimming shortened V by 0 bases and J by 7 bases, and 12 bases separated the two germline ends. Germline V gene data show CDR1 as KGHDR and CDR2 as SFDVKD. The CDR3 covers 15 residues. DNA of the CDR3: TGTGCCACCAGTGATTTGTTTAGCCAAGTGAATGAGCAGTTCTTC. Its translation: CATSDLFSQVNEQFF.

The chain combines TRBV7-9 with TRBJ2-2, with D possibly being TRBD2 (5 bases). The V end was cut by 6 bases, the J end by 0 bases, with 14 bases between. The germline V gene has CDR1 SEHNR and CDR2 FQNEAQ (reference sequence). This CDR3 comprises 16 residues. As DNA, the CDR3 is TGTGCCAGCAGTTTTGGACGGGATTCGAACACCGGGGAGCTGTTTTTT. Its translation is CASSFGRDSNTGELFF.

This clonotype was detected only a few times. The chain carries TRBV19 and TRBJ2-3, with 8 bases that match TRBD2. This CDR3 is built from 14 residues. CDR1 and CDR2 from the germline V gene are LNHDA and SQIVND (reference sequence). V gave up 6 bases and J gave up 5 bases; unmatched junction bases: 7. The CDR3 sequence is CASSPGTRRDTQYF. CDR3 DNA sequence: TGTGCCAGTAGCCCCGGGACTAGGAGAGATACGCAGTATTTT.

This clonotype was observed many times. The J gene is TRBJ2-5, the V gene TRBV7-2; D remains ambiguous. The V end was cut by 2 bases, the J end by 1 base, with 5 bases between. In germline, CDR1 is SGHTA, CDR2 FQGNSA. The CDR3 covers 13 residues. The CDR3 is CASSLRTQETQYF. The CDR3 DNA is TGTGCCAGCAGCTTAAGGACCCAAGAGACCCAGTACTTC. The full variable domain, completed using reference TRBV7-2 and TRBJ2-5, is GAGVSQSPSNKVTEKGKDVELRCDPISGHTALYWYRQSLGQGLEFLIYFQGNSAPDKSGLPSDRFSAERTGGSVSTLTIQRTQQEDSAVYLCASSLRTQETQYFGPGTRLLVL.

The V and J genes are TRBV5-1 and TRBJ2-1, with 9 nucleotides matching TRBD2. V lost 5 bases, J lost 6 bases, and 9 bases stayed unmatched. The CDR3 runs 15 residues. Looked up from germline, CDR1 is SGHRS and CDR2 is YFSETQ. The CDR3 spells CASRAGTSPLNEQFF. The CDR3, as DNA: TGCGCCAGCAGGGCCGGGACTAGCCCCCTCAATGAGCAGTTCTTC.

The J gene is TRBJ2-4, the V gene TRBV12-3 or TRBV12-4, with D possibly TRBD1 on 5 matching bases. V lost 6 bases and J 4 bases, leaving 13 bases between the germline ends. The CDR3 spans 14 residues. CDR3 nucleotides: TGTGCCAGCAGCATAGGGGTCCTGAAAAACATTCAGTACTTC. Amino acid sequence: CASSIGVLKNIQYF.

This clonotype was observed a handful of times. The J gene is TRBJ2-5, the V gene TRBV7-8; 7 nucleotides align to TRBD2. The CDR3 consists of 14 residues. The V gene end was trimmed by 6 bases and the J gene end by 4 bases; junction bases not matched to a gene: 8. Looked up from germline, CDR1 is SGHVS and CDR2 is FQNEAQ. Here the CDR3 DNA reads TGTGCCAGCAGGGCCCTGGGCGGGAGAGAGACCCAGTACTTC. Translating gives CASRALGGRETQYF. Supplemented by reference TRBV7-8 and TRBJ2-5, the full variable domain reads GAGVSQSPRYKVAKRGQDVALRCDPISGHVSLFWYQQALGQGPEFLTYFQNEAQLDKSGLPSDRFFAERPEGSVSTLKIQRTQQEDSAVYLCASRALGGRETQYFGPGTRLLVL.